These 6 T cell receptor beta chains were sequenced from one sample in a study of stem cell transplantation in POMP-related autoinflammatory disease. The repertoire was sequenced with immunoSEQ multiplex PCR; TCRdb's copy has only in-frame clones and lacks some. The table has tens of thousands of clones, approximately 90% seen once. The sequencing used CD4+ T cells from PBMCs, collected after stem cell transplantation. These receptors came from a human patient with POMP-related autoinflammation and immune dysregulation (PRAID). Some T cells here may be from the graft donor.

This chain joins TRBV5-4 and TRBJ2-7; 7 bases map to TRBD1. Germline V CDR1 and CDR2: SGHNT, YYREEE (reference sequence). V shed 3 bases, J shed 4 bases, and the junction held 10 bases outside the gene matches. The CDR3 sequence is 15 residues long. The CDR3 sequence: CASSSTSDRAYEQYF. The CDR3 DNA reads as TGTGCCAGCAGCTCGACATCCGACAGGGCGTACGAGCAGTACTTC.

The chain employs TRBV12-3 or TRBV12-4 and TRBJ1-2, with no clear D. V was trimmed by 2 bases and J by 7 bases, leaving 11 bases between them. This CDR3 comprises 13 residues. The CDR3 DNA sequence: TGTGCCAGCAGTTTATCCCCAGAGGGTGGCTACACCTTC. It translates to CASSLSPEGGYTF.

The CDR3 here is CASSYLGTGGYEQYF. The CDR3 coding sequence is TGTGCCAGCAGCTACCTCGGGACAGGGGGCTACGAGCAGTACTTC. The chain joins TRBV3-1 (or the pseudogene TRBV3-2) to TRBJ2-7, with 11 bases that match TRBD1. The CDR3 covers 15 residues. Germline V gene sequence: CDR1 LGHDT, CDR2 YNNKEL (reference sequence). The ends lost 5 bases at V and 3 bases at J; junction bases unmatched: 6.

This chain connects TRBV25-1 to TRBJ1-1; no clear D gene. The V gene lost 3 bases and the J gene lost 7 bases, with 12 bases spanning the gap. Germline V gives CDR1 MGHDK, CDR2 SYGVNS. The CDR3 contains 13 residues. The chain's CDR3 is CASSDQSAGEAFF. DNA of the CDR3: TGTGCCAGCAGTGATCAGTCAGCCGGTGAAGCTTTCTTT.

This chain joins TRBV5-4 and TRBJ2-5; D is possibly TRBD1 (5 bases). V was cut by 1 base and J by 4 bases, with 8 bases left in between. Germline values: CDR1 SGHNT, CDR2 YYREEE (reference sequence). This CDR3 is 13 amino acids long. CDR3 sequence reads: CASSLRTGETQYF. CDR3 DNA sequence: TGTGCCAGCAGCTTGCGCACAGGAGAGACCCAGTACTTC.

V and J are TRBV19 and TRBJ2-5; D unresolved. The germline V gene has CDR1 LNHDA and CDR2 SQIVND (reference sequence). Deletions cut 2 bases from V and 0 bases from J, with 4 bases between. This CDR3 has 13 amino acids. CDR3 sequence: CASSIQDQETQYF. CDR3 nucleotides: TGTGCCAGTAGTATACAGGACCAAGAGACCCAGTACTTC.